This TCR beta chain was captured by sequencing in a study of blood T cell repertoires in COVID-19. Whole-study context: Donors in the United States, Italy and Spain gave samples during acute or convalescent COVID-19. The analysed material was cDNA or gDNA that came from T cells, B-cell-depleted T cells, or PBMCs.

CDR1 MDHEN and CDR2 SYDVKM come from the germline V gene. This CDR3 is built from 14 residues. The V and J ends lost 6 bases and 3 bases respectively, with 12 bases between them. Original processing notes: Counts of nucleated cells, estimated from reference gene primer amplification, were obtained. TCRdb keeps only in-frame clones here, not all; method: immunoSEQ multiplex PCR. V, J and clone size are taken as reported in that table, and D and trimming were inferred from the DNA itself. The top ten hold 3.6% of the sample, which has a few hundred thousand clones, 82% seen once. The sequenced material came from peripheral blood. The TCR comes from an elderly woman with acute or convalescent COVID-19. V is TRBV28 and J is TRBJ1-5, with D tentatively TRBD1 (6 bases). In DNA form, the CDR3 reads TGTGCCAGCAGGGAGACAGGCGACAATCAGCCCCAGCATTTT. Protein product: CASRETGDNQPQHF.